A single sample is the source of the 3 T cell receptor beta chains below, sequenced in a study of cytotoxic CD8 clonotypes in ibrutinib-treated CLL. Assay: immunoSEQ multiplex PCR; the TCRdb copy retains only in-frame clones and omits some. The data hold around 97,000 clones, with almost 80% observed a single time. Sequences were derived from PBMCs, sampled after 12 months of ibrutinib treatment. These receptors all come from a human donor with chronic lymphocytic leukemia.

In DNA form, the CDR3 reads TGTGCCAGCAGTGTCGGGGGGCTGGCAGATACGCAGTATTTT. Protein product: CASSVGGLADTQYF. This chain uses TRBV2 with TRBJ2-3; weak D call: TRBD2 (7 bases). Trimming took off 4 bases at V and 4 bases at J, with 12 bases between the two ends. The germline V gene encodes CDR1 SNHLY and CDR2 FYNNEI. The CDR3 extends over 14 amino acids.

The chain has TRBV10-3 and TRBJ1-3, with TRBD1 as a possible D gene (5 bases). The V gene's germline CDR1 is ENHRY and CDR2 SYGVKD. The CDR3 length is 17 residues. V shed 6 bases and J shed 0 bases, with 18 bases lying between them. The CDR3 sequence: CAISRGDRASSGNTIYF. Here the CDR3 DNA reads TGTGCCATCAGCCGGGGCGATCGCGCCTCCTCTGGAAACACCATATATTTT.

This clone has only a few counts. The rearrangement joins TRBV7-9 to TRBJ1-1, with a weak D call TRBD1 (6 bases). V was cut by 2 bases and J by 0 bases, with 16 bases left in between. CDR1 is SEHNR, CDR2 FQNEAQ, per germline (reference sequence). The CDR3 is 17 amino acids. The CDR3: CASSLKAGVDMNTEAFF. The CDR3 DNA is TGTGCCAGCAGCTTAAAGGCAGGGGTCGATATGAACACTGAAGCTTTCTTT.